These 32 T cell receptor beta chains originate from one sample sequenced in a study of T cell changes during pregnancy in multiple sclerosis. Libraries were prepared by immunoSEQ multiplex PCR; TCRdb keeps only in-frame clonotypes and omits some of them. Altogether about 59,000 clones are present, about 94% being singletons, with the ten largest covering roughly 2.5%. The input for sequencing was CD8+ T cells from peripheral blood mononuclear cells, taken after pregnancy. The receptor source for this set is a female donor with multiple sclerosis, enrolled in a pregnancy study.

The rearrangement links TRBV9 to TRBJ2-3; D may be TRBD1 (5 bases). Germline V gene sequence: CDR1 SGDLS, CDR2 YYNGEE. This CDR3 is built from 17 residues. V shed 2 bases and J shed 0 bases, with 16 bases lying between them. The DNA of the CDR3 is TGTGCCAGCAGCGTTCAGGTAACAGGATCTAGCACAGATACGCAGTATTTT. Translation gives CASSVQVTGSSTDTQYF.

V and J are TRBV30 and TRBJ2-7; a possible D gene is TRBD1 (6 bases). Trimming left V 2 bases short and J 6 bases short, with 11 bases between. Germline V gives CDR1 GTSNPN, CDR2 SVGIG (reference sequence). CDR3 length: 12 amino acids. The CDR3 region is CAWSMTGTEQYF. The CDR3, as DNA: TGTGCCTGGAGTATGACAGGAACCGAGCAGTACTTC.

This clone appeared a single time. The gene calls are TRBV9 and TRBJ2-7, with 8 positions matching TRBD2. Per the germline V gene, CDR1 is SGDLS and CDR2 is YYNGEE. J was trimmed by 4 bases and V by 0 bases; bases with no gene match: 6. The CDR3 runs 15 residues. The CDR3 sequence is CASSVDSGVPYEQYF. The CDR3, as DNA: TGTGCCAGCAGCGTAGATAGCGGGGTCCCTTACGAGCAGTACTTC. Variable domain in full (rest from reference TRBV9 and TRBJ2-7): DSGVTQTPKHLITATGQRVTLRCSPRSGDLSVYWYQQSLDQGLQFLIQYYNGEERAKGNILERFSAQQFPDLHSELNLSSLELGDSALYFCASSVDSGVPYEQYFGPGTRLTVT.

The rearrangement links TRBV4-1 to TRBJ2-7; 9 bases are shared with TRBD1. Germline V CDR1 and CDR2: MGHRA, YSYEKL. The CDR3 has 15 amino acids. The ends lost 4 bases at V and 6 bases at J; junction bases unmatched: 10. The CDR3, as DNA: TGCGCCAGCAGCCCCCGACAGGGGGGGTATTCCGAGCAGTACTTC. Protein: CASSPRQGGYSEQYF.

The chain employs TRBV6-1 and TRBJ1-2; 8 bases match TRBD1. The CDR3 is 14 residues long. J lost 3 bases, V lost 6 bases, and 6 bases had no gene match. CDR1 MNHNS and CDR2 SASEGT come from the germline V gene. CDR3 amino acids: CASRADRAYYGYTF. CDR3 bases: TGTGCCAGCAGAGCGGACAGGGCGTACTATGGCTACACCTTC.

DNA of the CDR3: TGTGCTAGTGGTTCGGACTACCACAATGAGCAGTTCTTC. It encodes CASGSDYHNEQFF. The chain is built from TRBV12-5 and TRBJ2-1, with TRBD2 as a possible D gene (6 bases). CDR1 LGHNT and CDR2 FRNRAP come from the germline V gene. The CDR3 contains 13 residues. Trimming removed 4 bases at V and 5 bases at J, with 9 bases between.

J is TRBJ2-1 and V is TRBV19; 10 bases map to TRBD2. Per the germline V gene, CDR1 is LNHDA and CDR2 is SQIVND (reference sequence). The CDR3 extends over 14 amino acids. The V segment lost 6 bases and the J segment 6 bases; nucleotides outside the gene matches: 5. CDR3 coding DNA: TGTGCCAGTAGCTGGACTAGCGGATTCAATGAGCAGTTCTTC. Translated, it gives CASSWTSGFNEQFF. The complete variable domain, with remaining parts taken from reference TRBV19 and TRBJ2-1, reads DGGITQSPKYLFRKEGQNVTLSCEQNLNHDAMYWYRQDPGQGLRLIYYSQIVNDFQKGDIAEGYSVSREKKESFPLTVTSAQKNPTAFYLCASSWTSGFNEQFFGPGTRLTVL.

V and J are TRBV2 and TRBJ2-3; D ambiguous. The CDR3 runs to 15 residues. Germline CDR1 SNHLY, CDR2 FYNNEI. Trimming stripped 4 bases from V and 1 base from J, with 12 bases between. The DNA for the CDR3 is TGTGCCAGCAGTGCCCTTGTACGGGGCACAGATACGCAGTATTTT. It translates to CASSALVRGTDTQYF.

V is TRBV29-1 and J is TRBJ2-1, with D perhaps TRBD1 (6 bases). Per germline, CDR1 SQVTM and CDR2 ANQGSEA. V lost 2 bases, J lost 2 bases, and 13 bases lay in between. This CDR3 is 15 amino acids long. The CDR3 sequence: CSVEMPGHTYNEQFF. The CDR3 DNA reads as TGCAGCGTTGAAATGCCGGGACACACCTACAATGAGCAGTTCTTC.

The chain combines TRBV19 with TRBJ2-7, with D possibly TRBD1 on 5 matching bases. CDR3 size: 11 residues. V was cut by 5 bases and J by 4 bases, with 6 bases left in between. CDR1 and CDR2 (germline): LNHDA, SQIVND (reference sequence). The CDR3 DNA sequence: TGTGCCAGTAGTCAGGGTTACGAGCAGTACTTC. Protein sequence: CASSQGYEQYF.

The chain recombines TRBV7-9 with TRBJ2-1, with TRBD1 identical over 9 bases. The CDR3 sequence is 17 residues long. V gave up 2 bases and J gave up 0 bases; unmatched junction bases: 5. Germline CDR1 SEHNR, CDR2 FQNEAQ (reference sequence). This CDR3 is CASSLPQTGGSYNEQFF. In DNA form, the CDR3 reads TGTGCCAGCAGCTTACCACAGACAGGGGGCTCCTACAATGAGCAGTTCTTC.

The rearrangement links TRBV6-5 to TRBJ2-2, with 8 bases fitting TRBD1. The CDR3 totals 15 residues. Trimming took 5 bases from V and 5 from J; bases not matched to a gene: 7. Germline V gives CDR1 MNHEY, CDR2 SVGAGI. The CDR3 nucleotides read TGTGCCAGCAGTACTTTGGGACAGGAGACCGGGGAGCTGTTTTTT. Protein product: CASSTLGQETGELFF.

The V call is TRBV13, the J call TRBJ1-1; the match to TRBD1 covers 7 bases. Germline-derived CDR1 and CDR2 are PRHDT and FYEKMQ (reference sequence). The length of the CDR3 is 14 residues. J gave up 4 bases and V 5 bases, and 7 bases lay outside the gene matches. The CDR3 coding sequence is TGTGCCAGCAGCACCCCGACAGGGATCACTGAAGCTTTCTTT. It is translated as CASSTPTGITEAFF.

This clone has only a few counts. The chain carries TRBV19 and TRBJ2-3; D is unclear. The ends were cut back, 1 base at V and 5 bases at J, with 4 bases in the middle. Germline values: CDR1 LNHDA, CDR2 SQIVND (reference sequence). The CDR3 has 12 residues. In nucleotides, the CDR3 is TGTGCCAGTAGTATAGGAGGAGATACGCAGTATTTT. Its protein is CASSIGGDTQYF.

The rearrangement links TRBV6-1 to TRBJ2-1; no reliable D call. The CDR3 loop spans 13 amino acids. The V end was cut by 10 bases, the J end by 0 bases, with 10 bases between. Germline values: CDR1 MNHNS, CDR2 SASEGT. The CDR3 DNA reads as TGTGCCAACAGAGCCGGCTCCTACAATGAGCAGTTCTTC. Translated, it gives CANRAGSYNEQFF.

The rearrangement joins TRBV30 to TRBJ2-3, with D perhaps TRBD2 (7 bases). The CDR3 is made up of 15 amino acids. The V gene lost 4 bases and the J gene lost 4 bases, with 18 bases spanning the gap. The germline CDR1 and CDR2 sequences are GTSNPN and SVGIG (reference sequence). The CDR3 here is CAWTFGGGRPDTQYF. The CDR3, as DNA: TGTGCCTGGACCTTTGGGGGGGGGCGCCCAGATACGCAGTATTTT.

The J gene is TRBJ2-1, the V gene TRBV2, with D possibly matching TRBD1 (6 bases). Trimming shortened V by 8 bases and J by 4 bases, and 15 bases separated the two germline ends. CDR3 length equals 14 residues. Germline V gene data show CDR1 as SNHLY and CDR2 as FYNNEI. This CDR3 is CASAEGVGYNEQFF. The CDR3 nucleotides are TGTGCCAGCGCAGAGGGGGTAGGGTACAATGAGCAGTTCTTC.

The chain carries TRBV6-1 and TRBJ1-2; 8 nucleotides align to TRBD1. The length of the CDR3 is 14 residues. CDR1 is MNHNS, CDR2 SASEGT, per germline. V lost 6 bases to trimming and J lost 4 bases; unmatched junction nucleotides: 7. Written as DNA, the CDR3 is TGTGCCAGCAGAGGACAGGGTTTAGTCTATGGCTACACCTTC. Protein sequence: CASRGQGLVYGYTF.

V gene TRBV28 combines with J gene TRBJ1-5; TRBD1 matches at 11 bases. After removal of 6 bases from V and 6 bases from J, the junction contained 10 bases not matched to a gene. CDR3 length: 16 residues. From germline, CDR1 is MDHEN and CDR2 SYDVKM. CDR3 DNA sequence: TGTGCCAGCAGCCCACCGGGACAGGGGGTTCCTCAGCCCCAGCATTTT. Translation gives CASSPPGQGVPQPQHF.

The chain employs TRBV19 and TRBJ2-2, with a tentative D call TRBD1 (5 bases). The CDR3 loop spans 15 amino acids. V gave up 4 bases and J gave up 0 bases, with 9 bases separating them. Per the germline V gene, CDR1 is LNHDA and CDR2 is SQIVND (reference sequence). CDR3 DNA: TGTGCCAGTAGTACCCCACAGGCGAACACCGGGGAGCTGTTTTTT. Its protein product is CASSTPQANTGELFF.

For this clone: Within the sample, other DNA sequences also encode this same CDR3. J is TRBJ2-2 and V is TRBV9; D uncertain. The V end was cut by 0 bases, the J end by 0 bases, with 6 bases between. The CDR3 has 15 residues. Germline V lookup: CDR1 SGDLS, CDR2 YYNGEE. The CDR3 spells CASSVGGANTGELFF. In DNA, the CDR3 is TGTGCCAGCAGCGTAGGCGGAGCGAACACCGGGGAGCTGTTTTTT.

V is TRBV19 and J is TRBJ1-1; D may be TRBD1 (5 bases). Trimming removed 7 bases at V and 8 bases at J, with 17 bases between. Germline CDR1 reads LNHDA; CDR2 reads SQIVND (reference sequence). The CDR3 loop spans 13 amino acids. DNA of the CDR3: TGTGCCAGTACTGGGGGAGGGGCCGGCGAAGCTTTCTTT. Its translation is CASTGGGAGEAFF. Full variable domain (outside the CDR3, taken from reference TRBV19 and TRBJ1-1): DGGITQSPKYLFRKEGQNVTLSCEQNLNHDAMYWYRQDPGQGLRLIYYSQIVNDFQKGDIAEGYSVSREKKESFPLTVTSAQKNPTAFYLCASTGGGAGEAFFGQGTRLTVV.

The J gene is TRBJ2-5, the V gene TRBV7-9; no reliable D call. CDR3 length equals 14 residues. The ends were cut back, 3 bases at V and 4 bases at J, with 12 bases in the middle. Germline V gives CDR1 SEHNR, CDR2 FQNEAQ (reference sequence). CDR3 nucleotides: TGTGCCAGCAGCTTTCCAATTCCTATAGAGACCCAGTACTTC. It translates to CASSFPIPIETQYF.

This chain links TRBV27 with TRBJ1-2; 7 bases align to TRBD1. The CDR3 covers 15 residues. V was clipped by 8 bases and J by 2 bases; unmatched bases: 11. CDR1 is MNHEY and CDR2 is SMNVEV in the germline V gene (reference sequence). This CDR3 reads CASGIWTGSNYGYTF. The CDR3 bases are TGTGCCAGCGGAATTTGGACAGGATCCAACTATGGCTACACCTTC.

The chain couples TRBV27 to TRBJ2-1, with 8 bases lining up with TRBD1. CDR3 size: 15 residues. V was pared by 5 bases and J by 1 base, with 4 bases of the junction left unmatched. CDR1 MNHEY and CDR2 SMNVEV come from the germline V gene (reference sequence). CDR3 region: CASSTGGASYNEQFF. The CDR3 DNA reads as TGTGCCAGCAGTACAGGGGGTGCGTCCTACAATGAGCAGTTCTTC.

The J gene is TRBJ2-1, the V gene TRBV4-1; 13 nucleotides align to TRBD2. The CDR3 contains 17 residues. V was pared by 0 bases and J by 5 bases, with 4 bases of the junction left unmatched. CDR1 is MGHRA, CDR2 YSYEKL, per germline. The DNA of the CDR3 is TGCGCCAGCAGCCAAGATACTAGCGGGAGGGCTCACAATGAGCAGTTCTTC. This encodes CASSQDTSGRAHNEQFF.

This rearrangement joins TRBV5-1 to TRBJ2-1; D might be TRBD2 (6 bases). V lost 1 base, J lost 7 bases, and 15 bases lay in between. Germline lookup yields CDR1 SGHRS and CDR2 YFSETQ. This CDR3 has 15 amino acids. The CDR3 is CASSLSHLAANEQFF. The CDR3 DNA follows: TGCGCCAGCAGCTTGAGCCATTTAGCGGCAAATGAGCAGTTCTTC.

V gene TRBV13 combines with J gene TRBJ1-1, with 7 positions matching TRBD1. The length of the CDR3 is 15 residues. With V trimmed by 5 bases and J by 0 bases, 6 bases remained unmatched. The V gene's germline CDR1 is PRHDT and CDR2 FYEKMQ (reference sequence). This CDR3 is CASSNPGQMNTEAFF. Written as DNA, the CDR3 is TGTGCCAGCAGCAATCCGGGACAGATGAACACTGAAGCTTTCTTT.

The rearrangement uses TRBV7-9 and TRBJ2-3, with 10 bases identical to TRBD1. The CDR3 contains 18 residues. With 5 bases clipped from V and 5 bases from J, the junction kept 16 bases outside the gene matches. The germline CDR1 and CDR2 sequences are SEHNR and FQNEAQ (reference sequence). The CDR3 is CASSQRTSGQGWQDTQYF. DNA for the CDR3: TGTGCCAGCAGCCAACGAACCTCGGGACAGGGGTGGCAAGATACGCAGTATTTT.

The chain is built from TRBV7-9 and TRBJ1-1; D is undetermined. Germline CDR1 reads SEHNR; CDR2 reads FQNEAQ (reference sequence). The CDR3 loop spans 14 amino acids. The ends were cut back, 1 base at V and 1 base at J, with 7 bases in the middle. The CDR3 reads CASSLGWQNTEAFF. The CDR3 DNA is TGTGCCAGCAGCTTAGGATGGCAGAACACTGAAGCTTTCTTT.

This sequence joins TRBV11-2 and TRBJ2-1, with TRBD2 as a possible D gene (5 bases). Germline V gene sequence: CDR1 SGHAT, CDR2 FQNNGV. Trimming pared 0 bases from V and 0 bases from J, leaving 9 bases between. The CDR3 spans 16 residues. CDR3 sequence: CASSLDFGVSYNEQFF. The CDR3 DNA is TGTGCCAGCAGCTTAGATTTCGGGGTCTCCTACAATGAGCAGTTCTTC. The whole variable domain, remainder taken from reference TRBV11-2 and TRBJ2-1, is EAGVAQSPRYKIIEKRQSVAFWCNPISGHATLYWYQQILGQGPKLLIQFQNNGVVDDSQLPKDRFSAERLKGVDSTLKIQPAKLEDSAVYLCASSLDFGVSYNEQFFGPGTRLTVL.

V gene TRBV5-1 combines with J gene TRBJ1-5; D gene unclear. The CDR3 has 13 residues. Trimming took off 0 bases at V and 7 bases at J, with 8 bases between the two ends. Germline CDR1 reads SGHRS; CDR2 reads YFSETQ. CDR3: CASSLVRVQPQHF. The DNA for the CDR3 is TGCGCCAGCAGCTTGGTTCGTGTCCAGCCCCAGCATTTT.